Detailed here is one T cell receptor (beta chain). Trimming took 6 bases from V and 7 from J, leaving 15 bases between them. Germline V gene sequence: CDR1 MDHEN, CDR2 SYDVKM. There are 13 residues in the CDR3. This entry is derived from a study of blood T cell repertoires in COVID-19. Overall study: T cells, B-cell-depleted T cells, or PBMCs supplied cDNA or gDNA.

The data were produced by immunoSEQ multiplex PCR, yet TCRdb's version contains in-frame clones alone and is incomplete. The data contain fewer than 500,000 clones, about 85% of them singletons. V gene TRBV28 combines with J gene TRBJ1-1; no clear D. Sequencing used PBMCs or T cells enriched from blood (not recorded which). The receptor was derived from a woman aged 18 to 35 who had recovered from COVID-19. The CDR3, as DNA: TGTGCCAGCAGACCGACCCGGGAAGGTGAAGCTTTCTTT. This codes for CASRPTREGEAFF.